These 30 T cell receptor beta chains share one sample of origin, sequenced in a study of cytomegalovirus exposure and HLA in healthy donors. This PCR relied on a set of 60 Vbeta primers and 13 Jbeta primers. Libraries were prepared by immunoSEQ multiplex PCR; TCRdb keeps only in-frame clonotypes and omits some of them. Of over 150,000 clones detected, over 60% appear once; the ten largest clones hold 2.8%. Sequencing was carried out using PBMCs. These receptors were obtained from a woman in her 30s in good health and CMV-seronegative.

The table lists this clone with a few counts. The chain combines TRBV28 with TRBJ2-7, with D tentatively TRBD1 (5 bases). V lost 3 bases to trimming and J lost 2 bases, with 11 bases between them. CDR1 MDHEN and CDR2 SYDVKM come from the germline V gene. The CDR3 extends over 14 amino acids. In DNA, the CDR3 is TGTGCCAGCAGTTTTTCGACAGAAGCCTACGAGCAGTACTTC. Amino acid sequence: CASSFSTEAYEQYF.

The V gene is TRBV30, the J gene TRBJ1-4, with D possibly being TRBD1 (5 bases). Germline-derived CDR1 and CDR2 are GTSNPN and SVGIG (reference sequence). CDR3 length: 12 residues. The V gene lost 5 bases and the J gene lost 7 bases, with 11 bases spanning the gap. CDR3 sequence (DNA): TGTGCCTGGGGGGGAGGGGTTGAAAAACTGTTTTTT. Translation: CAWGGGVEKLFF.

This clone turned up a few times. CDR3 DNA sequence: TGTGCCTGGGGCGATGGAGGAATAGCTGCCCAAGCTTTCTTT. Amino acid sequence: CAWGDGGIAAQAFF. The rearrangement links TRBV30 to TRBJ1-1; D call uncertain. The V end lost 5 bases, the J end lost 9 bases, and 22 bases lay between the germline ends. Germline CDR1 and CDR2: GTSNPN and SVGIG (reference sequence). The CDR3 is 14 amino acids.

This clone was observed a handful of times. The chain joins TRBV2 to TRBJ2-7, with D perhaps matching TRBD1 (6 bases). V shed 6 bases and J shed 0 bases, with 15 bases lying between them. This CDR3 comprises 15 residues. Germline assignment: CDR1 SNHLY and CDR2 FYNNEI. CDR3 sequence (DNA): TGTGCCAGCAGATCGGCGACAGGAATCTCCTACGAGCAGTACTTC. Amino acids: CASRSATGISYEQYF.

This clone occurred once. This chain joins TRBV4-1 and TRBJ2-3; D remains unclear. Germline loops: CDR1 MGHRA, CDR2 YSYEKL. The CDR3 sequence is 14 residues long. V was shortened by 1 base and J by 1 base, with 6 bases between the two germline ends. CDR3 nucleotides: TGCGCCAGCAGCCAAGTTCTCGGCACAGATACGCAGTATTTT. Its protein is CASSQVLGTDTQYF.

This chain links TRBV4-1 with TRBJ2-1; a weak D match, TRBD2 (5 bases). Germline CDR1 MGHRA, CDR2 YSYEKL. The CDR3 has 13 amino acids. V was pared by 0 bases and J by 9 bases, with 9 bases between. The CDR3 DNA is TGCGCCAGCAGCCAAGACCGGCTAGCTGAGCAGTTCTTC. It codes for CASSQDRLAEQFF.

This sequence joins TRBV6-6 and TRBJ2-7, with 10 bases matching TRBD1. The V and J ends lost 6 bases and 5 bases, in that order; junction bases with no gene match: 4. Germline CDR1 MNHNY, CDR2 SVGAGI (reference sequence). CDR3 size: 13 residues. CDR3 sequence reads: CASRGQGENEQYF. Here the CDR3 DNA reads TGTGCCAGCAGAGGACAGGGGGAAAACGAGCAGTACTTC.

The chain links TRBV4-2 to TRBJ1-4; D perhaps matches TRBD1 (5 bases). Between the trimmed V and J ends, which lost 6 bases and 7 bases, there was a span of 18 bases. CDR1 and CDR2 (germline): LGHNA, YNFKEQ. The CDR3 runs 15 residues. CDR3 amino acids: CASRFQGGEIEKLFF. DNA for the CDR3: TGTGCCAGCAGGTTCCAGGGCGGGGAAATTGAAAAACTGTTTTTT.

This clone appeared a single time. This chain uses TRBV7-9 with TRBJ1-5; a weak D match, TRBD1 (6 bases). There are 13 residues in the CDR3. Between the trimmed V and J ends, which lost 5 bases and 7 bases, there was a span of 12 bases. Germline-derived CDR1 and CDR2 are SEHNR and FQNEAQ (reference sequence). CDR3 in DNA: TGTGCCAGCAGCGGGACAAGGGAACAGCCCCAGCATTTT. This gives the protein CASSGTREQPQHF.

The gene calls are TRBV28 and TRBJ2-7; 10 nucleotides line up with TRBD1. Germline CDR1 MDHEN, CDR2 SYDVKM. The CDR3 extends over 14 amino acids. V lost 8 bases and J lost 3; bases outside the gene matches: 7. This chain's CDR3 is CASHGGQGFYEQYF. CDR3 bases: TGTGCCAGCCACGGGGGACAGGGGTTCTACGAGCAGTACTTC.

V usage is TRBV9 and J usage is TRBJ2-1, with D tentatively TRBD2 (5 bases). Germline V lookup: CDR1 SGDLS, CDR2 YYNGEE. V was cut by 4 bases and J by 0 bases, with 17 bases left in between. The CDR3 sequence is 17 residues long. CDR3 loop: CASSPRSGFSSYNEQFF. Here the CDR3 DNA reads TGTGCCAGCAGCCCCCGGTCGGGATTTAGCTCCTACAATGAGCAGTTCTTC.

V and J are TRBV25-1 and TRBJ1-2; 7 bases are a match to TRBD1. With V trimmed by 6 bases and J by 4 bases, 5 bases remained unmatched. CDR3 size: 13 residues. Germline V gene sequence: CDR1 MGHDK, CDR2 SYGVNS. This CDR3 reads CASRLGDSYGYTF. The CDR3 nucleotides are TGTGCCAGCAGGTTAGGGGACAGCTATGGCTACACCTTC.

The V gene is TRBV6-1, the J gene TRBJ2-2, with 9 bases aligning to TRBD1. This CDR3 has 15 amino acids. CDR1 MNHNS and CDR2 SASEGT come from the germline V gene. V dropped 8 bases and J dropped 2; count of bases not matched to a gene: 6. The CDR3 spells CASARDRVNTGELFF. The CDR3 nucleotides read TGTGCCAGCGCCCGGGACAGGGTAAACACCGGGGAGCTGTTTTTT.

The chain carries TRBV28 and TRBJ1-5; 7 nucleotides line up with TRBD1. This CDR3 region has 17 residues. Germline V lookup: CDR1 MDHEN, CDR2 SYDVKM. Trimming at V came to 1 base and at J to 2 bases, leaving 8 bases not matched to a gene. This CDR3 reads CASSLFYRGWGNQPQHF. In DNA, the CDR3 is TGTGCCAGCAGTTTATTCTACAGGGGATGGGGCAATCAGCCCCAGCATTTT. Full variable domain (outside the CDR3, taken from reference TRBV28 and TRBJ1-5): DVKVTQSSRYLVKRTGEKVFLECVQDMDHENMFWYRQDPGLGLRLIYFSYDVKMKEKGDIPEGYSVSREKKERFSLILESASTNQTSMYLCASSLFYRGWGNQPQHFGDGTRLSIL.

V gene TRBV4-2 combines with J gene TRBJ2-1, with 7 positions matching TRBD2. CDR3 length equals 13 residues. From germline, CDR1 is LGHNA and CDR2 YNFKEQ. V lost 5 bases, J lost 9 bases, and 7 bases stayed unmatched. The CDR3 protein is CASSAGRAFEQFF. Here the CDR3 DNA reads TGTGCCAGCAGCGCAGGGAGGGCGTTTGAGCAGTTCTTC.

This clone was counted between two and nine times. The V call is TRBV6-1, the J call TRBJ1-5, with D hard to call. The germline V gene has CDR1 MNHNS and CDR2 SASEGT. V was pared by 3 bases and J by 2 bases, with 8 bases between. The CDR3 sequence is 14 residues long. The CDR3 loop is CASSELHGNQPQHF. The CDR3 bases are TGTGCCAGCAGTGAGTTACACGGCAATCAGCCCCAGCATTTT.

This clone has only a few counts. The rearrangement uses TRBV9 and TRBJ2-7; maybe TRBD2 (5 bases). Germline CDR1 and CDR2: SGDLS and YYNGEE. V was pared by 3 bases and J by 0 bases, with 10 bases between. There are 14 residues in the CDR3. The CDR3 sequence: CASSAGLYSYEQYF. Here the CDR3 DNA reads TGTGCCAGCAGCGCCGGACTGTACTCCTACGAGCAGTACTTC.

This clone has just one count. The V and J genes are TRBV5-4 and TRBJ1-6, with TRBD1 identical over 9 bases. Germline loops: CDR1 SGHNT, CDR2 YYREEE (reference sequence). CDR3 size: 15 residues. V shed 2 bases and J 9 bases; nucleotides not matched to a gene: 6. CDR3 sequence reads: CASSFRDRASSPLHF. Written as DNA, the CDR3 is TGTGCCAGCAGCTTCCGGGACAGGGCTAGTTCACCCCTCCACTTT.

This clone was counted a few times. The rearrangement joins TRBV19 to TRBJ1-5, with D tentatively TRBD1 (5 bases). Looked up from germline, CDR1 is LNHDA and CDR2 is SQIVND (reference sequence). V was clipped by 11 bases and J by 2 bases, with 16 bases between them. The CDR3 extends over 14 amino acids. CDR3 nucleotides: TGTGCCTCCCAGGGAAGGGCGGGCAATCAGCCCCAGCATTTT. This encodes CASQGRAGNQPQHF.

The CDR3 DNA sequence: TGTGCCAGCAGCCGATGGGGGGCGGGAGGGCGAAGCTCCTACAATGAGCAGTTCTTC. Translation: CASSRWGAGGRSSYNEQFF. The chain carries TRBV7-9 and TRBJ2-1, with 9 positions matching TRBD2. Trimming cost V 5 bases and J 0 bases; bases outside gene matches: 14. The CDR3 has 19 residues. Germline V lookup: CDR1 SEHNR, CDR2 FQNEAQ (reference sequence).

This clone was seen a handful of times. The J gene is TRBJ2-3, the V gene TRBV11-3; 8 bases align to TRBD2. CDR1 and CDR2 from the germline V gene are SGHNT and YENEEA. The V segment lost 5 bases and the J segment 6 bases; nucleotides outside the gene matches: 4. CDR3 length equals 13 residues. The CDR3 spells CASSARLADTQYF. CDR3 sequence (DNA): TGTGCCAGCAGCGCCCGACTAGCGGATACGCAGTATTTT.

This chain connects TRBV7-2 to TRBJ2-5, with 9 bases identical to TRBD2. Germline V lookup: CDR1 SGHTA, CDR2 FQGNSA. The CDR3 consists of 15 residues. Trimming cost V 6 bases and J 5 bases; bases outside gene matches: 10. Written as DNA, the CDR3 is TGTGCCAGCAGTTCTGAAGGACTAGCGAGGGAGACCCAGTACTTC. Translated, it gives CASSSEGLARETQYF.

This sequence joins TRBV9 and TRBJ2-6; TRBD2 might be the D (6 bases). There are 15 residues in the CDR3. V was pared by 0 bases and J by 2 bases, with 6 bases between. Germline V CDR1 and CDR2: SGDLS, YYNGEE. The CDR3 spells CASSVGEAGANVLTF. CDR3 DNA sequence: TGTGCCAGCAGCGTAGGGGAGGCTGGGGCCAACGTCCTGACTTTC.

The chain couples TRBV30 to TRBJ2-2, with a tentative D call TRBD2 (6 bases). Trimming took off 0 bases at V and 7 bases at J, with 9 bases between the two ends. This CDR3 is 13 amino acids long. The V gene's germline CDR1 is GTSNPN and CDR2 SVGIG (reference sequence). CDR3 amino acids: CAWSVGGVGELFF. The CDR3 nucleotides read TGTGCCTGGAGTGTGGGGGGAGTCGGGGAGCTGTTTTTT.

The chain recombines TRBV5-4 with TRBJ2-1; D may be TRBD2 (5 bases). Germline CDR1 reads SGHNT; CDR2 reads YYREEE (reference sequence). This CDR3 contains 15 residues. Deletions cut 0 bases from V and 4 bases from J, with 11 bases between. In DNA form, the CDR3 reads TGTGCCAGCAGCTTGGTAATGGGAGTTTACAATGAGCAGTTCTTC. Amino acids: CASSLVMGVYNEQFF.

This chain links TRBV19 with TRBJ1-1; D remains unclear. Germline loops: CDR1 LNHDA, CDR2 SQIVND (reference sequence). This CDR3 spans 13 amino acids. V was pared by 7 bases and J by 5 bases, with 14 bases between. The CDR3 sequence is CASTSRGLTEAFF. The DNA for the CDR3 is TGTGCCAGTACCTCTCGGGGTTTGACTGAAGCTTTCTTT.

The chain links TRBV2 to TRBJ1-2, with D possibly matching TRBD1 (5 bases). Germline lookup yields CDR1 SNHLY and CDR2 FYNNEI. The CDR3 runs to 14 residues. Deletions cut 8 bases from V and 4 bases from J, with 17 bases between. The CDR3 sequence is CASGGEKSGYGYTF. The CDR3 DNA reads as TGTGCCAGCGGGGGGGAAAAAAGCGGCTATGGCTACACCTTC.

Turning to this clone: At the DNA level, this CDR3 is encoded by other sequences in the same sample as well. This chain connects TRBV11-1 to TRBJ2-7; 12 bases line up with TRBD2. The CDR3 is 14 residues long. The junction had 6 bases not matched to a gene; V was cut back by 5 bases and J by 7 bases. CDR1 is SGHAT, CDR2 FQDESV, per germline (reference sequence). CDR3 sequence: CASSASGRGVEQYF. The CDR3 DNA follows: TGTGCCAGCAGCGCTAGCGGGAGGGGAGTTGAGCAGTACTTC.

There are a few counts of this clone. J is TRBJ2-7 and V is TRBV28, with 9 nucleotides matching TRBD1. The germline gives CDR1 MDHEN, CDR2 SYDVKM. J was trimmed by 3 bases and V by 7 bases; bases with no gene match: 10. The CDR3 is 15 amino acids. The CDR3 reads CASTTPGTGSYEQYF. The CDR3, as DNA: TGTGCCAGCACCACACCCGGGACAGGGAGCTACGAGCAGTACTTC.

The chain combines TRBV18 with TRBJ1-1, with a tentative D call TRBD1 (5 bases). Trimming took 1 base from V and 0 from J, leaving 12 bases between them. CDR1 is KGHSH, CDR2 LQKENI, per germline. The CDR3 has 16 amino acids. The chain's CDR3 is CASSPQSGWMNTEAFF. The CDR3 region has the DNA TGTGCCAGCTCACCACAATCAGGGTGGATGAACACTGAAGCTTTCTTT.